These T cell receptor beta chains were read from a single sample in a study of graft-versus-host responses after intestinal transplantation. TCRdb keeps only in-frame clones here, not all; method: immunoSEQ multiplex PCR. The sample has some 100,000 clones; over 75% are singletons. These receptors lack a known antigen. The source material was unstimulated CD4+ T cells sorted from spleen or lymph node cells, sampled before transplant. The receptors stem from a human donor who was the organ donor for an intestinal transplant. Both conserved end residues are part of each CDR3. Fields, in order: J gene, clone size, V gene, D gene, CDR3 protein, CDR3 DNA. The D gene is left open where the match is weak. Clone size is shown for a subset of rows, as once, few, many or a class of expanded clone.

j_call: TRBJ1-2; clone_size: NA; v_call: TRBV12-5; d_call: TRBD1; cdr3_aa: CASGPSFEAGQKNYGYTF; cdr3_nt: TGTGCTAGTGGTCCCTCCTTTGAAGCGGGACAGAAGAACTATGGCTACACCTTC
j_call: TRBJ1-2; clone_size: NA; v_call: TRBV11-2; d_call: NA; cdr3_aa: CASSLEGRFYGYTF; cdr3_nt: TGTGCCAGCAGCTTAGAGGGGCGATTCTATGGCTACACCTTC
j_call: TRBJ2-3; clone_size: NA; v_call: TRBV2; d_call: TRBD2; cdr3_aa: CASRGLAGFTDTQYF; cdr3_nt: TGTGCCAGCAGAGGACTAGCGGGTTTCACAGATACGCAGTATTTT
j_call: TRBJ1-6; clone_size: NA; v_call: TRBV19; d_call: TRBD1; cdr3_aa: CASKAGTGNSPLHF; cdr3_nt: TGTGCCAGTAAGGCCGGGACAGGGAATTCACCCCTCCACTTT
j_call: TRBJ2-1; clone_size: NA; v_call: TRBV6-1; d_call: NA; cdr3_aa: CASSRGEQFF; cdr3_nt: TGTGCCAGCAGCCGTGGGGAGCAGTTCTTC
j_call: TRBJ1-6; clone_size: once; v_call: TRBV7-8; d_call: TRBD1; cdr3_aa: CASSFRGGNNSPLHF; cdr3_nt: TGTGCCAGCAGCTTCAGGGGGGGAAATAATTCACCCCTCCACTTT
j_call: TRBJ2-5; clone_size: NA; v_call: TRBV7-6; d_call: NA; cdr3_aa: CASSLGSRGETQYF; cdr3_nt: TGTGCCAGCAGCTTAGGTTCTAGAGGAGAGACCCAGTACTTC
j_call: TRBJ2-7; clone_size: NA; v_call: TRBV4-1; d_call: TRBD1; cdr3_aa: CASSRTGATSYEQYF; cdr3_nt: TGCGCCAGCAGTCGGACAGGGGCTACCTCCTACGAGCAGTACTTC
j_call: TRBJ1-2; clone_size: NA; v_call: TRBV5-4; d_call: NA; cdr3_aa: CASSSGTDANYGYTF; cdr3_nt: TGTGCCAGCAGCTCCGGGACTGACGCTAACTATGGCTACACCTTC
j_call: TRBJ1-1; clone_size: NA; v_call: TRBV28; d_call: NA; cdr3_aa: CASSFQGRNTEAFF; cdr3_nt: TGTGCCAGCAGTTTCCAGGGACGGAACACTGAAGCTTTCTTT
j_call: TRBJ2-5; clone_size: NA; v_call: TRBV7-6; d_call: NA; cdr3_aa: CASSLLDTTIIQETQYF; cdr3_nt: TGTGCCAGCAGCTTATTAGACACAACCATAATACAAGAGACCCAGTACTTC
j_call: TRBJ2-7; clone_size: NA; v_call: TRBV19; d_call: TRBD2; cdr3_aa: CASSSSSGGPYEQYF; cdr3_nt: TGTGCCAGTAGTTCGTCTAGCGGGGGACCCTACGAGCAGTACTTC
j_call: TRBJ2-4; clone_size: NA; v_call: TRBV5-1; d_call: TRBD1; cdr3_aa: CASSLGGDRGNIQYF; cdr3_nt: TGCGCCAGCAGCTTGGGGGGTGACAGGGGAAACATTCAGTACTTC
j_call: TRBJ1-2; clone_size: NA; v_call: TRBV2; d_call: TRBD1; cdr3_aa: CASSSLGQGHYGYTF; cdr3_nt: TGTGCCAGCAGTAGCCTTGGACAGGGTCACTATGGCTACACCTTC
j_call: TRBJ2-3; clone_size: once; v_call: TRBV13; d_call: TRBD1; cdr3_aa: CASRDREHTDTQYF; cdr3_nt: TGTGCCAGCAGGGACAGGGAACACACAGATACGCAGTATTTT
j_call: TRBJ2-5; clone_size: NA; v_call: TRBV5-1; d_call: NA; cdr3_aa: CASSGASARGETQYF; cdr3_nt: TGCGCCAGCAGCGGGGCGTCAGCCCGCGGGGAGACCCAGTACTTC
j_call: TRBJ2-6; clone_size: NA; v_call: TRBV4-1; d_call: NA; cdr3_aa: CASSHVGGANVLTF; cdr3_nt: TGCGCCAGCAGCCATGTAGGCGGGGCCAACGTCCTGACTTTC
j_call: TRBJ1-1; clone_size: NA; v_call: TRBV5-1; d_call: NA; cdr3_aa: CASSGGAGGRFNTEAFF; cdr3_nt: TGCGCCAGCAGCGGGGGGGCGGGAGGCAGGTTTAATACTGAAGCTTTCTTT
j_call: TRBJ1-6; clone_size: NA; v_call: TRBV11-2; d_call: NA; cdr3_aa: CASSLDGGSYNSPLHF; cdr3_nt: TGTGCCAGCAGCTTAGATGGGGGCTCCTATAATTCACCCCTCCACTTT
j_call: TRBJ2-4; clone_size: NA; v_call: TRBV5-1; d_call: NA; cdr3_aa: CASSLVVVFGGQAKNIQYF; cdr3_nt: TGCGCCAGCAGCTTGGTGGTAGTGTTCGGGGGCCAAGCCAAAAACATTCAGTACTTC
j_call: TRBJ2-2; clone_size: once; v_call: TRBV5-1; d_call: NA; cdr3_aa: CASSSWAGPNTGELFF; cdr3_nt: TGCGCCAGCAGCTCGTGGGCAGGGCCGAACACCGGGGAGCTGTTTTTT
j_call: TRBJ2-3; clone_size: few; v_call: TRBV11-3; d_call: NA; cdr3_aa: CASSLGTTDTQYF; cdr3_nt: TGTGCCAGCAGCTTAGGGACTACAGATACGCAGTATTTT
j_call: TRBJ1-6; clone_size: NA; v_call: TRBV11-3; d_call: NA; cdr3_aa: CASSLDSMGNSPLHF; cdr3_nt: TGTGCCAGCAGCTTAGACTCGATGGGGAATTCACCCCTCCACTTT
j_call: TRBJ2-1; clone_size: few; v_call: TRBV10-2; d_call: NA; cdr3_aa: CASSRDRGNEQFF; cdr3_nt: TGCGCCAGCAGTCGAGATCGTGGCAATGAGCAGTTCTTC
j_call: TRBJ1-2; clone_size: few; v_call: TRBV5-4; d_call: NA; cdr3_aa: CASSIQGSDYGYTF; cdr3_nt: TGTGCCAGCAGCATCCAGGGGTCTGACTATGGCTACACCTTC
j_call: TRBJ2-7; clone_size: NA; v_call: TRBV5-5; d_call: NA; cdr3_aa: CASSFTEVRGLEQYF; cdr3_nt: TGTGCCAGCAGCTTCACAGAAGTTAGGGGCCTCGAGCAGTACTTC
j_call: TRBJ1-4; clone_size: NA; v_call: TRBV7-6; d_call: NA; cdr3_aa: CASSRGAANEKLFF; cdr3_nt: TGTGCCAGCAGCCGAGGGGCAGCTAATGAAAAACTGTTTTTT
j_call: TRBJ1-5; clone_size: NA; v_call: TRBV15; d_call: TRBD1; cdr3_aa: CATSHGDRRAQPQHF; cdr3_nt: TGTGCCACCAGCCACGGGGACAGGAGGGCTCAGCCCCAGCATTTT
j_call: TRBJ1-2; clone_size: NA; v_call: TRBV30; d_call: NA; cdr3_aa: CAWSVRFNYGYTF; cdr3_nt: TGTGCCTGGAGTGTTAGGTTCAACTATGGCTACACCTTC
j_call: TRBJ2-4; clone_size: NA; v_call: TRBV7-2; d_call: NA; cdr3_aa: CASSLVTAKNIQYF; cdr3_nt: TGTGCCAGCAGCTTAGTTACGGCCAAAAACATTCAGTACTTC
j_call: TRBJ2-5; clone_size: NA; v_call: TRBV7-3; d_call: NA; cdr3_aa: CASSSVGRRGQETQYF; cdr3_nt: TGTGCCAGCAGCTCTGTAGGTCGTCGGGGTCAAGAGACCCAGTACTTC